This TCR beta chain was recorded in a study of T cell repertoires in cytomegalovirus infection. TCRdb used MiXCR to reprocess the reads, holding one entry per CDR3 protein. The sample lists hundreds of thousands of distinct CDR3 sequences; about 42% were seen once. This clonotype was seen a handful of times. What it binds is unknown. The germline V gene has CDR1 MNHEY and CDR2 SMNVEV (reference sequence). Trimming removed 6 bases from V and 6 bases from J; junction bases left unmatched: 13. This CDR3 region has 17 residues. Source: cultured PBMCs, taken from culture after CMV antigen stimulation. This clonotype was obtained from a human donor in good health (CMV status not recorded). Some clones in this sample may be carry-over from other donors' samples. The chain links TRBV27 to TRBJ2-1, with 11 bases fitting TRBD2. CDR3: CASRRGVGSGRANEQFF. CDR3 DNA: TGTGCCAGCAGGAGGGGCGTGGGTAGCGGGAGGGCCAATGAGCAGTTCTTC.